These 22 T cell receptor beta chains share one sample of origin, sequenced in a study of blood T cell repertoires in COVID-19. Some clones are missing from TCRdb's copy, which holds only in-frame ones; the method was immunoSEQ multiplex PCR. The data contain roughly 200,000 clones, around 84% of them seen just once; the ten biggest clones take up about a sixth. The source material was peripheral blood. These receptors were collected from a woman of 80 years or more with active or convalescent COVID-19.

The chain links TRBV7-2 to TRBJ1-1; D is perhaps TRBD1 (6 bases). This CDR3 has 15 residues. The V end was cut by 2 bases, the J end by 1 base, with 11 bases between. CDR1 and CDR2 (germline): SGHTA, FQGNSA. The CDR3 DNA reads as TGTGCCAGCAGCTTAAGGGGGGGCTCGAACACTGAAGCTTTCTTT. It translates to CASSLRGGSNTEAFF.

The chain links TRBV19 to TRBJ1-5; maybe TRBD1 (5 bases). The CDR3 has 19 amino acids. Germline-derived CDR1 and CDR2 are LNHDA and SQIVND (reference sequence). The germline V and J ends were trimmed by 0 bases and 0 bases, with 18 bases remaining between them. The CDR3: CASSIDFGRDSHSNQPQHF. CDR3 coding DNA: TGTGCCAGTAGTATAGATTTTGGTCGCGACAGCCATAGCAATCAGCCCCAGCATTTT.

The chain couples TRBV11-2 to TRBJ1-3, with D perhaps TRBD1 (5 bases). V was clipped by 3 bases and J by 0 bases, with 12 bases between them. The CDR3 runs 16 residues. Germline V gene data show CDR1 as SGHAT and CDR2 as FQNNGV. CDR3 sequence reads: CASSLLGRGSGNTIYF. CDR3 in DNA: TGTGCCAGCAGCTTGCTGGGGAGGGGCTCTGGAAACACCATATATTTT.

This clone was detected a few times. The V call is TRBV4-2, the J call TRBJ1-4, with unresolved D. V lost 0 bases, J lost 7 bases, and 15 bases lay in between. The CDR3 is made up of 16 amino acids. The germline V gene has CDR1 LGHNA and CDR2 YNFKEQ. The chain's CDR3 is CASSQDYAAGVEKLFF. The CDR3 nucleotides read TGTGCCAGCAGCCAAGATTACGCGGCGGGAGTTGAAAAACTGTTTTTT.

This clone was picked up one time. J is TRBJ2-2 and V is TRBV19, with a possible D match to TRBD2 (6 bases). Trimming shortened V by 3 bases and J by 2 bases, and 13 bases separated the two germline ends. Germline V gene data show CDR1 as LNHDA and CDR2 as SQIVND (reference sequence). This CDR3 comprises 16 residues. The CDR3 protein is CASSIGGRLNTGELFF. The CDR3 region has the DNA TGTGCCAGTAGTATCGGAGGGCGCCTAAACACCGGGGAGCTGTTTTTT.

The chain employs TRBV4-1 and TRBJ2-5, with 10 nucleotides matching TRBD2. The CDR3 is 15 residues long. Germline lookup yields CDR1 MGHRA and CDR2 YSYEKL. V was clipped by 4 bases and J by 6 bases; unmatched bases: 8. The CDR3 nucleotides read TGCGCCAGCAGCCCCCCGGGACTAGCGTTGAAGACCCAGTACTTC. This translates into CASSPPGLALKTQYF.

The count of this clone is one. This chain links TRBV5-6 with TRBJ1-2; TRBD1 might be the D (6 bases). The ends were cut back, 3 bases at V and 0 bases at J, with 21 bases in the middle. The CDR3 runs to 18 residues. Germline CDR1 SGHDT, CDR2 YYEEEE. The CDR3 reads CASSSGRRQVYSNYGYTF. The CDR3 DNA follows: TGTGCCAGCAGCTCCGGTAGGAGACAGGTTTACTCTAACTATGGCTACACCTTC. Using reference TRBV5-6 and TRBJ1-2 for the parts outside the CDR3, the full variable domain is DAGVTQSPTHLIKTRGQQVTLRCSPKSGHDTVSWYQQALGQGPQFIFQYYEEEERQRGNFPDRFSGHQFPNYSSELNVNALLLGDSALYLCASSSGRRQVYSNYGYTFGSGTRLTVV.

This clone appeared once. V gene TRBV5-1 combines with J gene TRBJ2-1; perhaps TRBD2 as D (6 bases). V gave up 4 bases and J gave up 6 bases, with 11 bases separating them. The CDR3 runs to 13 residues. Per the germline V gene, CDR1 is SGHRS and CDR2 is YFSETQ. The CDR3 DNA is TGCGCCAGCAGCCTGGGACTGCTCAATGAGCAGTTCTTC. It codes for CASSLGLLNEQFF.

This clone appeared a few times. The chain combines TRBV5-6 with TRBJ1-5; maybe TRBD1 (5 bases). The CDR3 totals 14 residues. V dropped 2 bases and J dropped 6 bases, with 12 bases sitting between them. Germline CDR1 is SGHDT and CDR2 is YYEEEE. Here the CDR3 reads CASSFRQGGQPQHF. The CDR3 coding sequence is TGTGCCAGCAGCTTTAGGCAGGGTGGTCAGCCCCAGCATTTT.

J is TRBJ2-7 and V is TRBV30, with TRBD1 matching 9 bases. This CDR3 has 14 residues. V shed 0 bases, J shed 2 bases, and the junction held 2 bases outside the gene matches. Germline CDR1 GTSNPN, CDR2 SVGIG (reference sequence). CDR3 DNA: TGTGCCTGGAGTGTGTGGACAGGGGCCTACGAGCAGTACTTC. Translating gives CAWSVWTGAYEQYF.

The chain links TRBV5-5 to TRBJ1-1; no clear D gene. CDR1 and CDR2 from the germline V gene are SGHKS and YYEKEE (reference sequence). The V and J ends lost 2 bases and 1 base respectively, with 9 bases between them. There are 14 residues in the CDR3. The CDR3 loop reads CASSFQTGNTEAFF. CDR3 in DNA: TGTGCCAGCAGCTTCCAGACGGGGAACACTGAAGCTTTCTTT.

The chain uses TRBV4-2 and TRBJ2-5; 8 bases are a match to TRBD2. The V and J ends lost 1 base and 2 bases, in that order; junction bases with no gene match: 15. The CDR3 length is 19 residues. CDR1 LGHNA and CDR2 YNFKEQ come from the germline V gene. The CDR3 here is CASSQALYSGTSPQETQYF. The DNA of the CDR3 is TGTGCCAGCAGCCAAGCACTCTACTCCGGGACTAGTCCACAAGAGACCCAGTACTTC.

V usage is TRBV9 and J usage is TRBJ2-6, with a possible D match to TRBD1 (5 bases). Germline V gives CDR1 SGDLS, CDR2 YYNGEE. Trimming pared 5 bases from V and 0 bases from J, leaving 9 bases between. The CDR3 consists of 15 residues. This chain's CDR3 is CASSVQGSGANVLTF. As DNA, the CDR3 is TGTGCCAGCAGTGTTCAGGGCTCTGGGGCCAACGTCCTGACTTTC. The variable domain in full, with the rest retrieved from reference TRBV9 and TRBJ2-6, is DSGVTQTPKHLITATGQRVTLRCSPRSGDLSVYWYQQSLDQGLQFLIQYYNGEERAKGNILERFSAQQFPDLHSELNLSSLELGDSALYFCASSVQGSGANVLTFGAGSRLTVL.

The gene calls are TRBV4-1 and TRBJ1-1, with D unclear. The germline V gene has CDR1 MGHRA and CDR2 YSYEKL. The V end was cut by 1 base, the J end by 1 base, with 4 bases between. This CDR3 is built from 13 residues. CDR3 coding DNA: TGCGCCAGCAGCCAAGCCAGGAACACTGAAGCTTTCTTT. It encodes CASSQARNTEAFF.

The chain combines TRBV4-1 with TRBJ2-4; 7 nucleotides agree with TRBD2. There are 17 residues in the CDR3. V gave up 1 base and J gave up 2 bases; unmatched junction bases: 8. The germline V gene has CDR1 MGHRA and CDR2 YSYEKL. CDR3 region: CASSQVGGSRSKNIQYF. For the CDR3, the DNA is TGCGCCAGCAGCCAAGTCGGCGGGAGTCGTTCCAAAAACATTCAGTACTTC.

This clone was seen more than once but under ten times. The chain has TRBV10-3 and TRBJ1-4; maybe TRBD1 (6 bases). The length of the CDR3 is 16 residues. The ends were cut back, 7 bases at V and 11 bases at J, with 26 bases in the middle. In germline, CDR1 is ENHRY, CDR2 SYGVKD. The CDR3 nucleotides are TGTGCCATCAATCCTACAGGGCGTCTTTCCGCTAGGAAACTGTTTTTT. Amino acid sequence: CAINPTGRLSARKLFF.

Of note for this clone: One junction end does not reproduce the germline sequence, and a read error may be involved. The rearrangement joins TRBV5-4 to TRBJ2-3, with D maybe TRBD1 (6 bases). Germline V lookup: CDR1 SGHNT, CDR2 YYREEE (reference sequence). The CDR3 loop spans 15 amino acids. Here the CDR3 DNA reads TGTGCCAGCAGCCGGGAAACAGGGAGCAAAGATACGCAGTATTTT. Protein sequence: CASSRETGSKDTQYF.

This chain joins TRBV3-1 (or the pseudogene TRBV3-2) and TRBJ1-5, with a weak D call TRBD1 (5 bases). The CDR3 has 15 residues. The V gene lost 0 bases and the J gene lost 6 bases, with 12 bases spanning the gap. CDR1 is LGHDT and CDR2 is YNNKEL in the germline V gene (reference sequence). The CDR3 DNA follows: TGTGCCAGCAGCCAAGAGGGTCAGGGTCGTCAGCCCCAGCATTTT. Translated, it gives CASSQEGQGRQPQHF.

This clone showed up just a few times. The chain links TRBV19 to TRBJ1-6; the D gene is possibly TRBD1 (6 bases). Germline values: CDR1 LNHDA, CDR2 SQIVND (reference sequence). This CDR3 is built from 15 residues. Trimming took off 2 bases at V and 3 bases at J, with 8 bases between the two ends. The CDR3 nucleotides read TGTGCCAGTAGTATAAGGGACAACTATAATTCACCCCTCCACTTT. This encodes CASSIRDNYNSPLHF.

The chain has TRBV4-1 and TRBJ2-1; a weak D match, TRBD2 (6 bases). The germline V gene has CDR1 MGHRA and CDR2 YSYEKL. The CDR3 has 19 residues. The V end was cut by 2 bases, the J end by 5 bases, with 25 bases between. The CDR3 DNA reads TGCGCCAGCAGCCAACTCCTCTTCACGGGGACTCCTAACGACAATGAGCAGTTCTTC. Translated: CASSQLLFTGTPNDNEQFF.

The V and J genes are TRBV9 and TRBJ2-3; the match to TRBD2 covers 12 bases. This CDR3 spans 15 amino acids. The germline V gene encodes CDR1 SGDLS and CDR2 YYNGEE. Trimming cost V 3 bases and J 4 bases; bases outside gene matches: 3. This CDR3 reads CASSGRLAGADTQYF. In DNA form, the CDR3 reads TGTGCCAGCAGCGGCCGACTAGCGGGGGCAGATACGCAGTATTTT.

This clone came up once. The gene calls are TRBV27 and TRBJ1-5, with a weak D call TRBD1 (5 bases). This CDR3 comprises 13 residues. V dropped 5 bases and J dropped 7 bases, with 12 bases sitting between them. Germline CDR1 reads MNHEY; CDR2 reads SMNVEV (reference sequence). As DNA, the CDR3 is TGTGCCAGCAGTGAGCAGGGTAGACAGCCCCAGCATTTT. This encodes CASSEQGRQPQHF.